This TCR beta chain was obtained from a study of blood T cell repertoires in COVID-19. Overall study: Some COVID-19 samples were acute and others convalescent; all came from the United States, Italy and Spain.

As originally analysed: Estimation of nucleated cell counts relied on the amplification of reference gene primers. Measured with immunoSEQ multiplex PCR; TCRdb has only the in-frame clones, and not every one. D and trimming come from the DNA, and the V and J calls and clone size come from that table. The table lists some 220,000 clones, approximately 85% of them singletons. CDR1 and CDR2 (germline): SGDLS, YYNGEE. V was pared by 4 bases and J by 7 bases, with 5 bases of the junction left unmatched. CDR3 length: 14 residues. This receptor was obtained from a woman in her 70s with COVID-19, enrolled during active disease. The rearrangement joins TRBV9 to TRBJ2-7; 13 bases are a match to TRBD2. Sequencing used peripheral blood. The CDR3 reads CASSPGLAGREQYF. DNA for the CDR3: TGTGCCAGCAGCCCGGGACTAGCGGGGAGGGAGCAGTACTTC.